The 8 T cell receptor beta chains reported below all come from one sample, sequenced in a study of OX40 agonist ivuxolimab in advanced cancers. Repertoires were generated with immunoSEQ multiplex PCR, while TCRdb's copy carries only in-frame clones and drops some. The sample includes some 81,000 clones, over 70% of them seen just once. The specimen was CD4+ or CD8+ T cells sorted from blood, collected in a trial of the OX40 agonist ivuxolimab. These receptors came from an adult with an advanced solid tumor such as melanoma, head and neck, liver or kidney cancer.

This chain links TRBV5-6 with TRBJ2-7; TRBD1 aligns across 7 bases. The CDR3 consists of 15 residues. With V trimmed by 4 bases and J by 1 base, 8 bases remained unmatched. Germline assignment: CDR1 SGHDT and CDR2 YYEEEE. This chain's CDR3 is CASSRGGLKSYEQYF. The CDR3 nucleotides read TGTGCCAGCAGCCGAGGGGGCCTCAAATCCTACGAGCAGTACTTC. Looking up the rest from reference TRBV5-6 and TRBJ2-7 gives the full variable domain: DAGVTQSPTHLIKTRGQQVTLRCSPKSGHDTVSWYQQALGQGPQFIFQYYEEEERQRGNFPDRFSGHQFPNYSSELNVNALLLGDSALYLCASSRGGLKSYEQYFGPGTRLTVT.

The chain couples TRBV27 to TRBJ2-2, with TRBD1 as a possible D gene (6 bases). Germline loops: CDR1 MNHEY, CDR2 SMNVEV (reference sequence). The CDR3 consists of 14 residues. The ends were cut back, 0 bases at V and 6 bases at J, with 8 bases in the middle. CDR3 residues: CASSLSAGAGELFF. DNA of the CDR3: TGTGCCAGCAGTTTATCGGCAGGGGCCGGGGAGCTGTTTTTT.

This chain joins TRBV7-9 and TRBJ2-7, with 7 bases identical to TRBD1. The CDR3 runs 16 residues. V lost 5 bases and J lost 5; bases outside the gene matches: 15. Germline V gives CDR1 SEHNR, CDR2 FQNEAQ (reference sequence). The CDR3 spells CASSHTTQGKVDEQYF. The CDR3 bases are TGTGCCAGCAGCCATACGACACAGGGGAAAGTCGACGAGCAGTACTTC.

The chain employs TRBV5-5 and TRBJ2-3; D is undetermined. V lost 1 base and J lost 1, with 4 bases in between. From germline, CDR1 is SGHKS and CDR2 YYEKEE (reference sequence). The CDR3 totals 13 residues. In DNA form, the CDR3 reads TGTGCCAGCAGCTTGTGGGGCACAGATACGCAGTATTTT. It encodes CASSLWGTDTQYF.

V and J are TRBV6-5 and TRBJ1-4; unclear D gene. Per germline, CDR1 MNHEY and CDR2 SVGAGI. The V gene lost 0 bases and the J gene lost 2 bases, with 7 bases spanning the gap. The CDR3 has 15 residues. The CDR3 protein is CASSYSRGTNEKLFF. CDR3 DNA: TGTGCCAGCAGTTACTCGAGAGGGACTAATGAAAAACTGTTTTTT.

The CDR3 spells CASSLMSGQAYGYTF. The CDR3 coding sequence is TGTGCCAGCAGCTTGATGTCTGGACAGGCCTATGGCTACACCTTC. The chain employs TRBV11-2 and TRBJ1-2, with TRBD1 identical over 7 bases. Looked up from germline, CDR1 is SGHAT and CDR2 is FQNNGV. Trimming cost V 3 bases and J 4 bases; bases outside gene matches: 8. This CDR3 has 15 amino acids.

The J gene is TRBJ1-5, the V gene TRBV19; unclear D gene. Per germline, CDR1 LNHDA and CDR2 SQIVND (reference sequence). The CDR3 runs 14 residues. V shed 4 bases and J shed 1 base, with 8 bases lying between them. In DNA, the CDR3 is TGTGCCAGTAGTAGGGAGAGAAGCAATCAGCCCCAGCATTTT. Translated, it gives CASSRERSNQPQHF.

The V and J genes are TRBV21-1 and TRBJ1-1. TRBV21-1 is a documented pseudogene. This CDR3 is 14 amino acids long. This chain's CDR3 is CASSDRATRREAFF. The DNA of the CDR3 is TGTGCCAGCAGCGACCGGGCAACGAGACGTGAAGCTTTCTTT.